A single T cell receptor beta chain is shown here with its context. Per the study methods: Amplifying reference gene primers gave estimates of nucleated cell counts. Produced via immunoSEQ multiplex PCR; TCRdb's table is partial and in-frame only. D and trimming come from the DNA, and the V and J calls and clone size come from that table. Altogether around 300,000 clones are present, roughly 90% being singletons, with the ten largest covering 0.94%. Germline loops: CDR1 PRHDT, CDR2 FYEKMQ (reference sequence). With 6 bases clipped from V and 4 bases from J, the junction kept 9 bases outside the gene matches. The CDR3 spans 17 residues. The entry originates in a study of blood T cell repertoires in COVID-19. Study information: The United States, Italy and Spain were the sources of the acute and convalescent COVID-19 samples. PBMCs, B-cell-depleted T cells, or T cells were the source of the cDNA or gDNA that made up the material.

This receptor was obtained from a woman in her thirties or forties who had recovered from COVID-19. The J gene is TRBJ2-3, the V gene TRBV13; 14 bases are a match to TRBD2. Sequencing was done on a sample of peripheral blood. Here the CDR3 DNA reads TGTGCCAGCAGAACCGGGACTAGCGGGAGCCTGCCAGATACGCAGTATTTT. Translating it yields CASRTGTSGSLPDTQYF.